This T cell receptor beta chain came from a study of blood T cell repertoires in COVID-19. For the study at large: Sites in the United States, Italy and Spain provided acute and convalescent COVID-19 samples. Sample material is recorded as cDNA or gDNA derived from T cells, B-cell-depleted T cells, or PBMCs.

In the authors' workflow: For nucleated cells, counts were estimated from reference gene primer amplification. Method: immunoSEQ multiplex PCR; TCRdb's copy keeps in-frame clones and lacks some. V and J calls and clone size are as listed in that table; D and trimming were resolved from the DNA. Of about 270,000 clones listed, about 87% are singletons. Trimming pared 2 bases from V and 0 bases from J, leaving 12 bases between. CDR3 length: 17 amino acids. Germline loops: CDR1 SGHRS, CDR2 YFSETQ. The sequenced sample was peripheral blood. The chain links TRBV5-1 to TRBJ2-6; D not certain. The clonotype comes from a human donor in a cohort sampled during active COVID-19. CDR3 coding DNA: TGCGCCAGCAGCTTAGGTACAACAGACTCTGGGGCCAACGTCCTGACTTTC. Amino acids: CASSLGTTDSGANVLTF.